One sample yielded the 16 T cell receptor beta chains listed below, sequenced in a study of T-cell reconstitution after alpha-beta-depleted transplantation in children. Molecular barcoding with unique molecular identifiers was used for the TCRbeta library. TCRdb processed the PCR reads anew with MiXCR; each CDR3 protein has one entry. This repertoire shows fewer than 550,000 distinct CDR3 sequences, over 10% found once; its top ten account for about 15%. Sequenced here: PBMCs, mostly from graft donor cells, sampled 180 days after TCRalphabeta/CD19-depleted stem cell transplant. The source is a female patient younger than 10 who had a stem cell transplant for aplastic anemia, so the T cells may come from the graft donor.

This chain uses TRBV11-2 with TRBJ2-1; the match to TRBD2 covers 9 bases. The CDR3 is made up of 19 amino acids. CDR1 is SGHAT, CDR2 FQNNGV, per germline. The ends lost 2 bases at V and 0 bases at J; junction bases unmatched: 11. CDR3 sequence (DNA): TGTGCCAGCAGCTTATTTGGAGCGGGAGGACTGAGCTCCTACAATGAGCAGTTCTTC. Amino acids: CASSLFGAGGLSSYNEQFF.

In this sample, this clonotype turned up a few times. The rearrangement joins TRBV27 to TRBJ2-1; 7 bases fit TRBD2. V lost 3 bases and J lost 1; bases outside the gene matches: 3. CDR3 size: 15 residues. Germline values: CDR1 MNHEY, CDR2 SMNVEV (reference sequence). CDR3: CASSFSGPSYNEQFF. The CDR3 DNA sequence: TGTGCCAGCAGTTTTAGCGGGCCTTCCTACAATGAGCAGTTCTTC.

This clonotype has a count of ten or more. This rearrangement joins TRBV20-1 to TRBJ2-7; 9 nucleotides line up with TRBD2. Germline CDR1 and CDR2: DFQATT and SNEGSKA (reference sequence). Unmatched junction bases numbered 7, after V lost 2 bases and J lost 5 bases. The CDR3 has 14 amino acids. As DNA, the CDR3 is TGCAGTGCTAGACCAGTGACTAGCGGCAACGAGCAGTACTTC. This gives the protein CSARPVTSGNEQYF.

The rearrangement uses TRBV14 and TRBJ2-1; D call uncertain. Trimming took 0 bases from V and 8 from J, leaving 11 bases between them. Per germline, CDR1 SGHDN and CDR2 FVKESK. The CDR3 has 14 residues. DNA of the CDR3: TGTGCCAGCAGCCAAGATTGGTTCGCGCATGAGCAGTTCTTC. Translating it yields CASSQDWFAHEQFF.

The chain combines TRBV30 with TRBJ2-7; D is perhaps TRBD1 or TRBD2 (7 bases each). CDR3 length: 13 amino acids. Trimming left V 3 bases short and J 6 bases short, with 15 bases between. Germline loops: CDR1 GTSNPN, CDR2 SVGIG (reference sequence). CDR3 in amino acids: CAWSWIRGGEQYF. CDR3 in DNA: TGTGCCTGGAGCTGGATCAGGGGGGGCGAGCAGTACTTC.

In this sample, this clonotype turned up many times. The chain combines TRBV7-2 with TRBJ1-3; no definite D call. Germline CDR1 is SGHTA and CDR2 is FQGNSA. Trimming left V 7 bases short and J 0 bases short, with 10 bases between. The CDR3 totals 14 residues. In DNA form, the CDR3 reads TGTGCCAGCACCCTACTCAGCTCTGGAAACACCATATATTTT. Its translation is CASTLLSSGNTIYF.

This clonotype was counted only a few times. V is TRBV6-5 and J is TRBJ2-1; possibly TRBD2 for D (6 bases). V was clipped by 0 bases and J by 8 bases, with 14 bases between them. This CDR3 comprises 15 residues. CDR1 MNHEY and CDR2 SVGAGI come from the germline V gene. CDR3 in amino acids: CASSYSFREIHEQFF. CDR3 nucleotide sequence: TGTGCCAGCAGTTACTCATTCCGGGAGATACATGAGCAGTTCTTC.

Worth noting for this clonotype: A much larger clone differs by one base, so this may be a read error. CDR3 loop: CASSFRSTGELFF. The CDR3 DNA follows: TGTGCCAGCAGTTTCCGGAGTACCGGGGAGCTGTTTTTT. The genes are TRBV6-5 and TRBJ2-2; D is undetermined. Germline V gene sequence: CDR1 MNHEY, CDR2 SVGAGI. Trimming stripped 4 bases from V and 5 bases from J, with 8 bases between. This CDR3 has 13 residues.

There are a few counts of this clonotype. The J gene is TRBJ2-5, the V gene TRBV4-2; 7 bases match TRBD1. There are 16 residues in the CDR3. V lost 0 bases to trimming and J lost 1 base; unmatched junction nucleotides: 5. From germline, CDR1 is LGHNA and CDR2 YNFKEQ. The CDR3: CASSQEGRGPQETQYF. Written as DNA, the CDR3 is TGTGCCAGCAGCCAAGAAGGAAGGGGGCCCCAAGAGACCCAGTACTTC.

CDR3 sequence reads: CASSPQETSGETQYF. In nucleotides, the CDR3 is TGTGCCAGCAGCCCGCAGGAGACTTCGGGGGAGACCCAGTACTTC. The chain uses TRBV7-9 and TRBJ2-5; TRBD2 is a possible D gene (5 bases). There are 15 residues in the CDR3. Trimming pared 5 bases from V and 5 bases from J, leaving 18 bases between. Germline V gives CDR1 SEHNR, CDR2 FQNEAQ (reference sequence).

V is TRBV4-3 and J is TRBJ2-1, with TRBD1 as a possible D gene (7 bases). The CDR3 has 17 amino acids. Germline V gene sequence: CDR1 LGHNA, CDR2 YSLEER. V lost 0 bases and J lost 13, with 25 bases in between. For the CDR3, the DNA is TGCGCCAGCAGCCAAGAGTGGGGTATCAGGGGGAGGTCGTACCAGTTCTTC. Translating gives CASSQEWGIRGRSYQFF.

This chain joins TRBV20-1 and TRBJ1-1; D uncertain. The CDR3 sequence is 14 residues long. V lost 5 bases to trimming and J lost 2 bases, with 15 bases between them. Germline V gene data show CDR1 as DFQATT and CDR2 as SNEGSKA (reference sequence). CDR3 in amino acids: CSAGGGRQNTEAFF. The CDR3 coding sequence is TGCAGTGCTGGTGGCGGCAGACAAAACACTGAAGCTTTCTTT.

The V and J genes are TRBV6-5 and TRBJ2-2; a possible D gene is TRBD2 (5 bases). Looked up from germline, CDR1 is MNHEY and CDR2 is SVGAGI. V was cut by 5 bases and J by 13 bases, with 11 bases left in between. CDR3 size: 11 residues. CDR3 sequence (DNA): TGTGCCAGCAGTCCCGGGATTTTGCTGTTTTTT. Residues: CASSPGILLFF.

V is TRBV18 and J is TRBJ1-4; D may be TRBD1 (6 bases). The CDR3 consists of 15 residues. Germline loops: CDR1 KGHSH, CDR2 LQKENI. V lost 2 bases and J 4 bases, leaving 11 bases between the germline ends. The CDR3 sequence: CASSPGGHLNEKLFF. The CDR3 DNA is TGTGCCAGCTCACCAGGGGGACATCTTAATGAAAAACTGTTTTTT.

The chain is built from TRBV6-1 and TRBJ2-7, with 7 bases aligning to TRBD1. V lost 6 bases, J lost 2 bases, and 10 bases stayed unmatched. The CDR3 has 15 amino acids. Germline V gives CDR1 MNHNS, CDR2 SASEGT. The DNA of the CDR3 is TGTGCCAGCAGCCAATACACCGGGACAGCCTACGAGCAGTACTTC. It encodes CASSQYTGTAYEQYF.

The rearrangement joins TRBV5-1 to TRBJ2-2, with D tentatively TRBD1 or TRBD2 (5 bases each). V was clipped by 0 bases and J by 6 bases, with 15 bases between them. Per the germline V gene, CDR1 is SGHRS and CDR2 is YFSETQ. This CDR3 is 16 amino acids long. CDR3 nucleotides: TGCGCCAGCAGCTTGGCGACGCTTACGGGGCCCGGGGAGCTGTTTTTT. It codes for CASSLATLTGPGELFF.